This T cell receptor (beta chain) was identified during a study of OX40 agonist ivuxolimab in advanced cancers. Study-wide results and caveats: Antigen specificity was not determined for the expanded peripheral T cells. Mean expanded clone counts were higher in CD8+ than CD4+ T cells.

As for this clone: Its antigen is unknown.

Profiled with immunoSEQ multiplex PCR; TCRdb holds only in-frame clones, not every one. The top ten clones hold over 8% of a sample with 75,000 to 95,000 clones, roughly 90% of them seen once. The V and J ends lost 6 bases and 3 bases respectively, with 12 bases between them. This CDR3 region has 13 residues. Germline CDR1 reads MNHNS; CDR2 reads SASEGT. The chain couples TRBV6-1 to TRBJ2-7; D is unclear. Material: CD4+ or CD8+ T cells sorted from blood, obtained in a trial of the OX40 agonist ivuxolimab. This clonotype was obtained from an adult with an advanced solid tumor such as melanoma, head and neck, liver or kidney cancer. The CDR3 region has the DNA TGTGCCAGCAGCCGGCGAGCCGTCTACGAGCAGTACTTC. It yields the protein CASSRRAVYEQYF.